Listed below are T cell receptor beta chains from one sample, sequenced in a study of cytomegalovirus exposure and HLA in healthy donors. Profiling relied on immunoSEQ multiplex PCR, and the TCRdb table lists in-frame clones only, not all of them. The data show 150,000 or so clones, and the top ten clones hold around 1.5%. Sample: PBMCs. These receptors were obtained from a woman between 45 and 60 years old in good health and CMV-seronegative. Both conserved end residues are part of each CDR3. A D gene is named only where the DNA matches it firmly.

D gene: TRBD2
V gene: TRBV7-3
J gene: TRBJ2-1
CDR3 DNA: TGTGCCAGCAGCCTGCGACTAGCGGAGCACAATGAGCAGTTCTTC
CDR3 protein: CASSLRLAEHNEQFF

D gene: NA
V gene: TRBV5-1
J gene: TRBJ1-1
CDR3 DNA: TGCGCCAGCAGCTTGGGAAAAAACAGGGAGAACACTGAAGCTTTCTTT
CDR3 protein: CASSLGKNRENTEAFF

D gene: NA
V gene: TRBV5-1
J gene: TRBJ1-3
CDR3 DNA: TGCGCCAGCAGCAGGGAGCCGGGGAACACCATATATTTT
CDR3 protein: CASSREPGNTIYF

D gene: TRBD1
V gene: TRBV5-5
J gene: TRBJ2-5
CDR3 DNA: TGTGCCAGCAGCCGAACAGGGGATGAGACCCAGTACTTC
CDR3 protein: CASSRTGDETQYF

D gene: TRBD1
V gene: TRBV5-1
J gene: TRBJ2-2
CDR3 DNA: TGCGCCAGCAGCTGGACAGGCGATAGTACCGGGGAGCTGTTTTTT
CDR3 protein: CASSWTGDSTGELFF

D gene: TRBD2
V gene: TRBV18
J gene: TRBJ2-7
CDR3 DNA: TGTGCCAGCTCACTAGTTGCTAGCGGGAGTAAGTACGAGCAGTACTTC
CDR3 protein: CASSLVASGSKYEQYF

D gene: TRBD1
V gene: TRBV6-5
J gene: TRBJ1-2
CDR3 DNA: TGTGCCAGCAGCTACTCTCAGGGGGCGAGTTATGGCTACACCTTC
CDR3 protein: CASSYSQGASYGYTF

D gene: TRBD2
V gene: TRBV19
J gene: TRBJ2-7
CDR3 DNA: TGTGCCAGTAGCCAAACGACTAGCGGGTACTACGAGCAGTACTTC
CDR3 protein: CASSQTTSGYYEQYF

D gene: TRBD1
V gene: TRBV4-2
J gene: TRBJ1-1
CDR3 DNA: TGTGCCAGCAGCCAAGGGTGGACAGGGGAAGAAGCTTTCTTT
CDR3 protein: CASSQGWTGEEAFF

D gene: NA
V gene: TRBV4-1
J gene: TRBJ1-2
CDR3 DNA: TGCGCCAGCAGCCAGAACAGCAACTATGGCTACACCTTC
CDR3 protein: CASSQNSNYGYTF

D gene: NA
V gene: TRBV5-1
J gene: TRBJ2-7
CDR3 DNA: TGCGCCAGCAGCCCAACTAGTAACTACGAGCAGTACTTC
CDR3 protein: CASSPTSNYEQYF

D gene: TRBD2
V gene: TRBV6-6
J gene: TRBJ2-1
CDR3 DNA: TGTGCCAGCAGTTACCTTGGACTAGCGTCTAATGAGCAGTTCTTC
CDR3 protein: CASSYLGLASNEQFF

D gene: TRBD2
V gene: TRBV28
J gene: TRBJ2-5
CDR3 DNA: TGTGCCAGCAGCCTAAGCGGGGGGTACCAAGAGACCCAGTACTTC
CDR3 protein: CASSLSGGYQETQYF

D gene: NA
V gene: TRBV7-3
J gene: TRBJ1-1
CDR3 DNA: TGTGCCAGCAGATATACAAGGGGAGCTTTCTTT
CDR3 protein: CASRYTRGAFF

D gene: TRBD1
V gene: TRBV14
J gene: TRBJ2-5
CDR3 DNA: TGTGCCAGCAGCCAATGGACAGGCCCTCAAGAGACCCAGTACTTC
CDR3 protein: CASSQWTGPQETQYF

D gene: TRBD2
V gene: TRBV2
J gene: TRBJ2-3
CDR3 DNA: TGTGCCAGCAGTGACCCGGGAGGAGGCACAGATACGCAGTATTTT
CDR3 protein: CASSDPGGGTDTQYF

D gene: TRBD2
V gene: TRBV27
J gene: TRBJ2-1
CDR3 DNA: TGTGCCAGCAGTCAAGCGGGGAGCTCCTACAATGAGCAGTTCTTC
CDR3 protein: CASSQAGSSYNEQFF

D gene: TRBD1
V gene: TRBV28
J gene: TRBJ2-7
CDR3 DNA: TGTGCCAGCAGTGGTGGACAGGGTTCCTACGAGCAGTACTTC
CDR3 protein: CASSGGQGSYEQYF

D gene: NA
V gene: TRBV25-1
J gene: TRBJ2-7
CDR3 DNA: TGTGCCAGCAGTGAATCGGACAGAAACTACGAGCAGTACTTC
CDR3 protein: CASSESDRNYEQYF

D gene: NA
V gene: TRBV7-6
J gene: TRBJ2-7
CDR3 DNA: TGTGCCAGCAGCCTTAGGGGAGGCGGATACGAGCAGTACTTC
CDR3 protein: CASSLRGGGYEQYF

D gene: TRBD2
V gene: TRBV18
J gene: TRBJ2-3
CDR3 DNA: TGTGCCAGCTCCCGGAGCGGGGTCACAGATACGCAGTATTTT
CDR3 protein: CASSRSGVTDTQYF

D gene: NA
V gene: TRBV4-1
J gene: TRBJ2-7
CDR3 DNA: TGCGCCAGCAGCCAAGAACCTCATAATTACGTCGGTCACGAGCAGTACTTC
CDR3 protein: CASSQEPHNYVGHEQYF

D gene: NA
V gene: TRBV6-6
J gene: TRBJ2-3
CDR3 DNA: TGTGCCAGCAGTTACTCGAGGGCGGGGATCACAGATACGCAGTATTTT
CDR3 protein: CASSYSRAGITDTQYF

D gene: TRBD1
V gene: TRBV11-2
J gene: TRBJ2-7
CDR3 DNA: TGTGCCAGCAGCCGACTCACAGGGGTATACGAGCAGTACTTC
CDR3 protein: CASSRLTGVYEQYF

D gene: NA
V gene: TRBV7-8
J gene: TRBJ2-2
CDR3 DNA: TGTGCCAGCATAAACAACCGCAGGGGATCCACCGGGGAGCTGTTTTTT
CDR3 protein: CASINNRRGSTGELFF

D gene: NA
V gene: TRBV6-1
J gene: TRBJ1-5
CDR3 DNA: TGTGCCAGCAGTTTGACAGGAAATAGCAATCAGCCCCAGCATTTT
CDR3 protein: CASSLTGNSNQPQHF

D gene: NA
V gene: TRBV30
J gene: TRBJ1-1
CDR3 DNA: TGTGCCTGGAGTGGACAGATTGATGCTGAAGCTTTCTTT
CDR3 protein: CAWSGQIDAEAFF

D gene: TRBD1
V gene: TRBV28
J gene: TRBJ2-7
CDR3 DNA: TGTGCCAGCAAAATTCCGGGACAGGCGTCCTACGAGCAGTACTTC
CDR3 protein: CASKIPGQASYEQYF

D gene: NA
V gene: TRBV6-5
J gene: TRBJ2-3
CDR3 DNA: TGTGCCAGCAGCCACAGGGTCTCGAGCACAGATACGCAGTATTTT
CDR3 protein: CASSHRVSSTDTQYF

D gene: NA
V gene: TRBV5-1
J gene: TRBJ1-2
CDR3 DNA: TGCGCCAGCAGCCCGGCTCAGGGTGGCGATGGCTACACCTTC
CDR3 protein: CASSPAQGGDGYTF

D gene: TRBD1
V gene: TRBV11-3
J gene: TRBJ2-7
CDR3 DNA: TGTGCCAGCAGCCCCCGGGACAGCCCGTACGAGCAGTACTTC
CDR3 protein: CASSPRDSPYEQYF

D gene: TRBD2
V gene: TRBV11-1
J gene: TRBJ2-3
CDR3 DNA: TGTGCCAGCAGCTTGGGGACTAGTACCGATACGCAGTATTTT
CDR3 protein: CASSLGTSTDTQYF

D gene: NA
V gene: TRBV5-1
J gene: TRBJ1-2
CDR3 DNA: TGCGCCAGCAGCTTACAGAGCCGCTATGGCTACACCTTC
CDR3 protein: CASSLQSRYGYTF

D gene: NA
V gene: TRBV4-2
J gene: TRBJ2-7
CDR3 DNA: TGTGCCAGCAGCCGCGGGGCCTACGAGCAGTACTTC
CDR3 protein: CASSRGAYEQYF

D gene: TRBD1
V gene: TRBV19
J gene: TRBJ2-3
CDR3 DNA: TGTGCCAGTAGGGACAGGGGGCGGGCAGATACGCAGTATTTT
CDR3 protein: CASRDRGRADTQYF

D gene: NA
V gene: TRBV7-9
J gene: TRBJ2-5
CDR3 DNA: TGTGCCAGCAGCTTATGGAGACAGCTACAAGAGACCCAGTACTTC
CDR3 protein: CASSLWRQLQETQYF

D gene: TRBD2
V gene: TRBV2
J gene: TRBJ2-7
CDR3 DNA: TGTGCCAGCACCGTCCTAGCGGGCTCCTACGAGCAGTACTTC
CDR3 protein: CASTVLAGSYEQYF

D gene: NA
V gene: TRBV19
J gene: TRBJ1-6
CDR3 DNA: TGTGCCAGTAGTATAGGAGGAACGGGGGTGACCTATAATTCACCCCTCCACTTT
CDR3 protein: CASSIGGTGVTYNSPLHF

D gene: NA
V gene: TRBV4-2
J gene: TRBJ2-1
CDR3 DNA: TGTGCCAGCAGCCACCTCGCGGGGAGCTCCTACAATGAGCAGTTCTTC
CDR3 protein: CASSHLAGSSYNEQFF

D gene: NA
V gene: TRBV6-5
J gene: TRBJ1-5
CDR3 DNA: TGTGCCAGCAGCCTTCAGGGAAACAATCAGCCCCAGCATTTT
CDR3 protein: CASSLQGNNQPQHF

D gene: NA
V gene: TRBV4-2
J gene: TRBJ2-1
CDR3 DNA: TGTGCCAGCAGCCACCACCTTGCGACGGACGGGGGTGAGCAGTTCTTC
CDR3 protein: CASSHHLATDGGEQFF

D gene: NA
V gene: TRBV9
J gene: TRBJ1-3
CDR3 DNA: TGTGCCAGCAGCACCTCTCCAGGGGATTTCGGAAACACCATATATTTT
CDR3 protein: CASSTSPGDFGNTIYF

D gene: NA
V gene: TRBV7-6
J gene: TRBJ2-6
CDR3 DNA: TGTGCCAGCAGCTTAGGTGTCCACTCTGGGGCCAACGTCCTGACTTTC
CDR3 protein: CASSLGVHSGANVLTF

D gene: NA
V gene: TRBV7-6
J gene: TRBJ1-1
CDR3 DNA: TGTGCCAGCAGCACCCAGGTGAACACTGAAGCTTTCTTT
CDR3 protein: CASSTQVNTEAFF

D gene: NA
V gene: TRBV6-1
J gene: TRBJ2-1
CDR3 DNA: TGTGCCAGCAGTGTAAGGGGCTACTACAATGAGCAGTTCTTC
CDR3 protein: CASSVRGYYNEQFF

D gene: NA
V gene: TRBV6-1
J gene: TRBJ2-2
CDR3 DNA: TGTGCCAGCAGTGAACGCCGGGACACCGGGGAGCTGTTTTTT
CDR3 protein: CASSERRDTGELFF

D gene: TRBD2
V gene: TRBV28
J gene: TRBJ2-2
CDR3 DNA: TGTGCCAGCAGTCCAATACTAGCGGGGGGGGTATCCGGGGAGCTGTTTTTT
CDR3 protein: CASSPILAGGVSGELFF

D gene: TRBD2
V gene: TRBV4-1
J gene: TRBJ2-7
CDR3 DNA: TGCGCCAGCAGCCAAGACGGAGGTCCTAGCGGGAGTAACACATACGAGCAGTACTTC
CDR3 protein: CASSQDGGPSGSNTYEQYF

D gene: TRBD1
V gene: TRBV7-6
J gene: TRBJ1-2
CDR3 DNA: TGTGCCAGCAGTTCGAATACAGGGGGCCGTGGCTACACCTTC
CDR3 protein: CASSSNTGGRGYTF

D gene: TRBD2
V gene: TRBV5-1
J gene: TRBJ2-5
CDR3 DNA: TGCGCCAGCAACGTACTAGCGGGGGGGGTACAAGAGACCCAGTACTTC
CDR3 protein: CASNVLAGGVQETQYF

D gene: TRBD2
V gene: TRBV7-6
J gene: TRBJ2-2
CDR3 DNA: TGTGCCAGCAGCTTAGTAGCGGGAGGGCCCGGGGAGCTGTTTTTT
CDR3 protein: CASSLVAGGPGELFF

D gene: TRBD2
V gene: TRBV5-1
J gene: TRBJ2-1
CDR3 DNA: TGCGCCAGCAGTGAGAAAGCGGGGGGCCGCAATGAGCAGTTCTTC
CDR3 protein: CASSEKAGGRNEQFF

D gene: NA
V gene: TRBV5-1
J gene: TRBJ2-5
CDR3 DNA: TGCGCCAGCAGAAGAGAGGAAGGGACCCAGTACTTC
CDR3 protein: CASRREEGTQYF

D gene: TRBD1
V gene: TRBV5-1
J gene: TRBJ1-4
CDR3 DNA: TGCGCCAGCAGCCCTAGGACAGGGGACGAAAAACTGTTTTTT
CDR3 protein: CASSPRTGDEKLFF

D gene: TRBD1
V gene: TRBV4-3
J gene: TRBJ2-7
CDR3 DNA: TGCGCCAGCAGCCGGCTTCCCCCGGGACAGGTGTCCTACGAGCAGTACTTC
CDR3 protein: CASSRLPPGQVSYEQYF

D gene: NA
V gene: TRBV7-2
J gene: TRBJ1-1
CDR3 DNA: TGTGCCAGCAGCTCACCGACAGGGAACACTGAAGCTTTCTTT
CDR3 protein: CASSSPTGNTEAFF

D gene: NA
V gene: TRBV4-3
J gene: TRBJ1-4
CDR3 DNA: TGCGCCAGCAGCCAAGACTACAGGGACTACAGTGAAAAACTGTTTTTT
CDR3 protein: CASSQDYRDYSEKLFF